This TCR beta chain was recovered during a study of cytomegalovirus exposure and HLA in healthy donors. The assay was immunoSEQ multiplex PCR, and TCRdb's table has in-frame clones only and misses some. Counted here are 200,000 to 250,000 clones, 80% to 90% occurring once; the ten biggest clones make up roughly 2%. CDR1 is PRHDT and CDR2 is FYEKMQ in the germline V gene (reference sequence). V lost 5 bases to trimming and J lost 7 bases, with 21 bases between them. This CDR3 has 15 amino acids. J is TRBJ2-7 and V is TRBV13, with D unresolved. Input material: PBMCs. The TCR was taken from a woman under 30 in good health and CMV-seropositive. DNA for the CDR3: TGTGCCAGCAGCCTTTCTCCCCCGGGTCCCGGGGAGCAGTACTTC. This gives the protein CASSLSPPGPGEQYF.